This entry lists 5 T cell receptor beta chains sequenced from one sample in a study of T cell changes during pregnancy in multiple sclerosis. Some clones are missing from TCRdb's copy, which holds only in-frame ones; the method was immunoSEQ multiplex PCR. This sample carries tens of thousands of clones, roughly nine tenths of them seen once, and the ten largest clones take under 0.7%. The sequences come from CD4+ T cells from peripheral blood mononuclear cells, collected in the first trimester of pregnancy. These receptor sequences come from a female donor with multiple sclerosis, enrolled in a pregnancy study.

The genes are TRBV7-9 and TRBJ1-1, with D unresolved. Germline values: CDR1 SEHNR, CDR2 FQNEAQ (reference sequence). The CDR3 covers 10 residues. With 4 bases removed from V and 7 bases from J, the gap between germline ends came to 4 bases. CDR3 sequence (DNA): TGTGCCAGCAGCTCGGGTGAAGCTTTCTTT. Amino acid sequence: CASSSGEAFF.

The rearrangement joins TRBV2 to TRBJ2-5, with 7 bases matching TRBD1. The germline CDR1 and CDR2 sequences are SNHLY and FYNNEI. The V segment lost 6 bases and the J segment 2 bases; nucleotides outside the gene matches: 6. This CDR3 region has 14 residues. The CDR3 loop reads CASSRDSGQETQYF. As DNA, the CDR3 is TGTGCCAGCAGCCGGGACAGTGGACAAGAGACCCAGTACTTC.

This CDR3 is CASSSGTGLVGELFF. In nucleotides, the CDR3 is TGTGCCAGTAGCTCCGGGACAGGGCTCGTCGGGGAGCTGTTTTTT. V usage is TRBV2 and J usage is TRBJ2-2, with TRBD1 matching over 9 bases. J was trimmed by 7 bases and V by 9 bases; bases with no gene match: 12. Germline CDR1 and CDR2: SNHLY and FYNNEI. The CDR3 totals 15 residues.

The chain carries TRBV11-2 and TRBJ2-3; D possibly corresponds to TRBD2 (6 bases). Germline lookup yields CDR1 SGHAT and CDR2 FQNNGV. Trimming took 2 bases from V and 2 from J, leaving 11 bases between them. The CDR3 sequence is 15 residues long. Here the CDR3 DNA reads TGTGCCAGCAGCTTACTCGGACTATTCACAGATACGCAGTATTTT. Its protein product is CASSLLGLFTDTQYF.

V usage is TRBV28 and J usage is TRBJ2-5; 7 bases match TRBD2. The CDR3 length is 15 residues. With 5 bases clipped from V and 5 bases from J, the junction kept 11 bases outside the gene matches. Germline lookup yields CDR1 MDHEN and CDR2 SYDVKM. The CDR3 is CASSPRTRTGETQYF. The CDR3 DNA reads as TGTGCCAGCAGTCCGCGGACTAGGACGGGGGAGACCCAGTACTTC.